These T cell receptor beta chains were read from a single sample in a study of CD8 T cells in ankylosing spondylitis. TCRdb analysed the 5' RACE reads with MiXCR anew, one entry per CDR3 protein. The table has more than 6,500 distinct CDR3 sequences, 8.2% seen once. The sample comprised blood, either unsorted or a sorted T cell fraction (not recorded which). The receptors stem from a male donor with ankylosing spondylitis or in good health (not recorded which). The CDR3 runs from the conserved cysteine through the conserved F or W. D genes are given only for firm matches. Rows may omit the clone size; those that give it use once, few, many or a size class.

DNA: TGTGCCAGCAGCGGCGACAGGGCATTCAGAGGCTACACCTTC; CDR3: CASSGDRAFRGYTF; size: medium-sized; J: TRBJ1-2; D: TRBD1; V: TRBV9
DNA: TGTGCCAGCAGCGAAAGACAGTACAATGAGCAGTTCTTC; CDR3: CASSERQYNEQFF; size: many; J: TRBJ2-1; D: -; V: TRBV9
DNA: TGTGCCAGCAGCGAAACAGGGGCAAGCTATGGCTACACCTTC; CDR3: CASSETGASYGYTF; size: many; J: TRBJ1-2; D: TRBD1; V: TRBV9
DNA: TGTGCCAGCAGCGTAGCGAGCAGGCCGACCTACAATGAGCAGTTCTTC; CDR3: CASSVASRPTYNEQFF; size: many; J: TRBJ2-1; D: -; V: TRBV9
DNA: TGTGCCAGCAGTGATAGCGGGGGCTCCTACAATGAGCAGTTCTTC; CDR3: CASSDSGGSYNEQFF; size: many; J: TRBJ2-1; D: TRBD2; V: TRBV9
DNA: TGTGCCAGCGGGGTAAACACCGGGGAGCTGTTTTTT; CDR3: CASGVNTGELFF; size: many; J: TRBJ2-2; D: -; V: TRBV9
DNA: TGTGCCAGCAGCCCCTCGGGGGCCCTAGTAGATACGCAGTATTTT; CDR3: CASSPSGALVDTQYF; size: -; J: TRBJ2-3; D: -; V: TRBV9
DNA: TGTGCCAGCAGCGCAGCAATCGGGGGGGACCAAAATGAGCAGTTCTTC; CDR3: CASSAAIGGDQNEQFF; size: -; J: TRBJ2-1; D: TRBD2; V: TRBV9
DNA: TGTGCCAGCAGCCAGTATAACACCGGGACTCTGAGCTCCTACAATGAGCAGTTCTTC; CDR3: CASSQYNTGTLSSYNEQFF; size: medium-sized; J: TRBJ2-1; D: -; V: TRBV9
DNA: TGTGCCAGCAGTGTCCGGGAGGCCGGGGAGCTGTTTTTT; CDR3: CASSVREAGELFF; size: many; J: TRBJ2-2; D: TRBD2; V: TRBV9
DNA: TGTGCCAGCAGCGTCGACAGGGCCAACAATGAGCAGTTCTTC; CDR3: CASSVDRANNEQFF; size: medium-sized; J: TRBJ2-1; D: TRBD1; V: TRBV9
DNA: TGTGCCAGCAGCGGGGAAGGGGGGCAGAACACCGGGGAGCTGTTTTTT; CDR3: CASSGEGGQNTGELFF; size: many; J: TRBJ2-2; D: -; V: TRBV9